This T cell receptor (beta chain) stems from a study of shared clonotypes between healthy human individuals. Profiling relied on immunoSEQ multiplex PCR, and the TCRdb table lists in-frame clones only, not all of them. The table lists approximately 810,000 clones, approximately 92% of them singletons. The V end was cut by 1 base, the J end by 5 bases, with 12 bases between. The CDR3 extends over 14 amino acids. The germline V gene encodes CDR1 SEHNR and CDR2 FQNEAQ (reference sequence). Terminally differentiated effector memory CD45RA+ cells were excluded from the naive CD8 cells, which were CD45RO-negative and positively selected for CCR7.

The gene calls are TRBV7-9 and TRBJ2-7; D may correspond to TRBD1 or TRBD2 (5 bases each). The TCR comes from a man younger than 40 in good health. The material sequenced was naive CD8+ T cells sorted from blood. CDR3 loop: CASSLGGLGDEQYF. The CDR3 coding sequence is TGTGCCAGCAGCTTAGGGGGGTTGGGTGACGAGCAGTACTTC.